This is a list of T cell receptor beta chains from one sample in a study of blood T cell repertoires in COVID-19. Produced via immunoSEQ multiplex PCR; TCRdb's table is partial and in-frame only. This sample has 250,000 to 300,000 clones, with 81% found just once. The sequencing input was peripheral blood. These receptors were collected from a woman aged 60-70 years with active or convalescent COVID-19. The CDR3 runs from the conserved cysteine through the conserved F or W. Some rows mark clone size as missing; the rest say once, few, many or name a class of expanded clone.

cdr3_aa	clone_size	j_call	v_call
CASSSHRGYEQYF	.	TRBJ2-7	TRBV7-8
CAWDRGPTYEQYF	.	TRBJ2-7	TRBV30
CASSPSGSGGWNEQFF	.	TRBJ2-1	TRBV4-1
CASSVIGTGAEKLFF	.	TRBJ1-4	TRBV6-2/TRBV6-3
CASSFNRGGPPYGYTF	.	TRBJ1-2	TRBV6-6
CASRSRQGIGEKLFF	once	TRBJ1-4	TRBV7-9
CASTSDRGWGTEAFF	few	TRBJ1-1	TRBV5-1
CASSLTDYGYTF	few	TRBJ1-2	TRBV5-5
CASTSTGSNQPQHF	.	TRBJ1-5	TRBV7-2
CASSPPSLEGYTF	.	TRBJ1-2	TRBV3-1/TRBV3-2
CASSLEGARYEQYF	.	TRBJ2-7	TRBV7-2
CASSTTGPGNTIYF	.	TRBJ1-3	TRBV7-2
CASSLMGPYNEQFF	.	TRBJ2-1	TRBV7-9
CASSKSGGLAGGGYEQYF	.	TRBJ2-7	TRBV21-1
CASSQHPAGVRELFF	.	TRBJ2-2	TRBV4-2
CSASGGESTYEQYF	.	TRBJ2-7	TRBV20-1
CASSSREYYEQYF	.	TRBJ2-7	TRBV5-6
CASSIGLGDRGPNTGELFF	.	TRBJ2-2	TRBV19
CASSKINDRGGTEAFF	.	TRBJ1-1	TRBV2
CAWNKDRSSYEQYF	.	TRBJ2-7	TRBV30
CATLTGLRTMNTEAFF	.	TRBJ1-1	TRBV5-8
CASFRDRGNEQFF	.	TRBJ2-1	TRBV18
CASSHPGGSEQYF	.	TRBJ2-7	TRBV7-2
CSVVTGGSHGYTF	few	TRBJ1-2	TRBV29-1
CASSLATANYGYTF	.	TRBJ1-2	TRBV7-9
CASSWAGGPGETQYF	.	TRBJ2-5	TRBV5-1
CASRKTTGGDYGYTF	.	TRBJ1-2	TRBV2
CASSLPASGGNTDTQYF	once	TRBJ2-3	TRBV7-2
CSVAGTGGLAKNIQYF	.	TRBJ2-4	TRBV29-1
CASSQPQRGGQETQYF	.	TRBJ2-5	TRBV27
CASSPPSGRGYTF	.	TRBJ1-2	TRBV19
CSASEGTANQPQHF	.	TRBJ1-5	TRBV20-1
CASRIGELAKNIQYF	.	TRBJ2-4	TRBV2
CASSFPGQGRSDYGYTF	.	TRBJ1-2	TRBV7-9
CASSQVRSGGRWVNIETQYF	.	TRBJ2-5	TRBV3-1/TRBV3-2
CASSIGDRRKDF	few	TRBJ2-7	TRBV19
CASSYTGTGGNTIYF	.	TRBJ1-3	TRBV6-5
CASRGTGHSPLHF	.	TRBJ1-6	TRBV5-1
CASSFGTGGFGELFF	.	TRBJ2-2	TRBV7-9
CASRPSTRTGWSYGYTF	.	TRBJ1-2	TRBV27
CASSPRLQANTEAFF	.	TRBJ1-1	TRBV18
CASSFGTSGHNEQFF	.	TRBJ2-1	TRBV7-2
CASSHPGTGADTQYF	.	TRBJ2-3	TRBV4-2
CASSITGGTYGYTF	.	TRBJ1-2	TRBV19
CASSLFAGRYNEQFF	.	TRBJ2-1	TRBV7-9
CASSLDWAENTEAFF	.	TRBJ1-1	TRBV7-9
CASSLGLATFQETQYF	.	TRBJ2-5	TRBV28
CAISDRGRNTEAFF	.	TRBJ1-1	TRBV10-3
CASSPYDSPLHF	few	TRBJ1-6	TRBV18
CASSQLTGSDQPQHF	.	TRBJ1-5	TRBV5-6
CASSLWTGGLDTEAFF	few	TRBJ1-1	TRBV5-6
CASRRGQDEQFF	.	TRBJ2-1	TRBV12-3/TRBV12-4
CASTSSGTGDEKLFF	.	TRBJ1-4	TRBV19
CASSERGGYGYTF	.	TRBJ1-2	TRBV2
CASRGQSSYNEQFF	.	TRBJ2-1	TRBV2